This T cell receptor (beta chain) was profiled in a study of cytomegalovirus exposure and HLA in healthy donors. CDR3 length: 14 residues. V was pared by 7 bases and J by 5 bases, with 3 bases of the junction left unmatched. CDR1 SNHLY and CDR2 FYNNEI come from the germline V gene. The PCR employed 60 Vbeta primers together with 13 Jbeta primers. Generated by immunoSEQ multiplex PCR, the TCRdb table keeps only in-frame clones and is missing some. The table records fewer than 90,000 clones, 75% to 85% of them present only once. The sequenced material came from PBMCs. The receptor was derived from a woman between 40 and 55 years old in good health and CMV-seropositive. The chain employs TRBV2 and TRBJ1-4; 11 bases map to TRBD1. The CDR3, as DNA: TGTGCCAGCATTAGGACAGGGGGCAATGAAAAACTGTTTTTT. Translation: CASIRTGGNEKLFF.